This note documents a single TCR beta chain sequence. The antigen is unknown. Libraries of TCR beta came from iRepertoire HTBI primers plus Arm-PCR of CDR3 regions. TCRdb ran MiXCR on the multiplex PCR reads and lists one entry per CDR3 protein. The sample yields roughly 500,000 distinct CDR3 sequences, approximately 21% seen once. Time point noted: persistent/refractory GD, antithyroid drugs over 5 years with positive TRAb. Following extraction of RNA from PBMCs, that RNA was used to make the TCR library. This specimen comes from a study of regulatory T cells in long-lasting Graves disease. Study-level findings and limits: Persistent Graves' disease cases displayed lower TCR diversity than newly diagnosed ones. Examination was confined to peripheral blood, excluding thyroid tissue.

The CDR3 is 15 amino acids. Per germline, CDR1 KGHSH and CDR2 LQKENI. The V end was cut by 2 bases, the J end by 0 bases, with 11 bases between. This sequence was found in a female donor with Graves disease. The chain couples TRBV18 to TRBJ2-7; the D gene is possibly TRBD2 (5 bases). Material: peripheral blood mononuclear cells (PBMCs), obtained when the disease was refractory, from a patient treated with antithyroid drugs. The CDR3 DNA reads as TGTGCCAGCTCACCAACGTTTGGGAGCTCCTACGAGCAGTACTTC. This encodes CASSPTFGSSYEQYF.